These T cell receptor beta chains were read from a single sample in a study of Tregs in tolerant kidney transplant recipients. Some clones are missing from TCRdb's copy, which holds only in-frame ones; the method was immunoSEQ multiplex PCR. The sample consists of about 240,000 clones, approximately 83% of them appearing once. The sequencing sample was made of CD4+ T cells from blood. These receptors originate from a human donor in good health. The CDR3 runs from the conserved cysteine through the conserved F or W.

j_call,v_call,cdr3_aa
TRBJ2-1,TRBV10-1,CASTDSGKLSSYNEQFF
TRBJ2-7,TRBV21-1,CASSSGQGYEQYF
TRBJ1-5,TRBV18,CASSPGQQGNQPQHF
TRBJ2-7,TRBV7-8,CASSPSIAGANEQYF
TRBJ2-7,TRBV4-1,CASSQGLGQGARGWEQYF
TRBJ2-2,TRBV18,CASSPRTSGNTGELFF
TRBJ2-1,TRBV14,CASSHFASGPQFF
TRBJ1-5,TRBV4-1,CASSQEVTGVGQPQHF
TRBJ2-2,TRBV11-2,CASSSFLWGAGELFF
TRBJ2-2,TRBV5-1,CASSTPSNTGELFF
TRBJ2-2,TRBV7-9,CASGVSGRSTGELFF
TRBJ1-3,TRBV4-2,CASSQVIGRGPSGNTIYF
TRBJ1-1,TRBV11-1,CASSLRGTLNTEAFF
TRBJ1-3,TRBV19,CASSPQGPGGNTIYF
TRBJ1-5,TRBV2,CASQKSQDSNQPQHF
TRBJ2-2,TRBV19,CASSPTWRGNGELFF
TRBJ2-7,TRBV10-2,CASSEVRRYEQYF